This T cell receptor beta chain was found in a study of cytomegalovirus exposure and HLA in healthy donors. With 60 Vbeta and 13 Jbeta primers, the PCR was carried out. Assay used: immunoSEQ multiplex PCR; TCRdb lists only in-frame clones, some missing. The repertoire consists of over 150,000 clones, with roughly 80% occurring once and the leading ten covering around 2.3%. The V and J ends lost 4 bases and 7 bases, in that order; junction bases with no gene match: 15. CDR3 length: 16 residues. Germline V lookup: CDR1 GTSNPN, CDR2 SVGIG (reference sequence). The sample was PBMCs. This sequence was found in a man aged 50-60 years in good health and CMV-seropositive. This rearrangement joins TRBV30 to TRBJ1-1, with 10 nucleotides matching TRBD1. The CDR3, as DNA: TGTGCCTGGACTGCAGTCTGGGACAGGGGCGGGGGTGAAGCTTTCTTT. This sequence encodes CAWTAVWDRGGGEAFF.